This TCR beta chain comes out of a study of Graves' ophthalmopathy and Graves' hyperthyroidism (dated by TCRdb to 2016 to 2018). Background for the entire study: Peripheral blood samples were taken at the time of initial diagnosis, before any treatment was given. Following sampling, methimazole starting at 30 mg daily was administered to hyperthyroidism patients, and high-dose intravenous methylprednisolone was administered to ophthalmopathy patients. In five or six hyperthyroidism patients, T-cell repertoires of thyroid tissue and blood were compared. To explore V-J signatures that distinguish ophthalmopathy from hyperthyroidism, a discovery set of about a hundred patients was enrolled, made up of 40 to 45 with ophthalmopathy and 57 with stable hyperthyroidism. The independent validation cohort included under 20 hyperthyroidism patients plus 17 patients who later progressed from hyperthyroidism to ophthalmopathy. The study used signatures of the TCR beta repertoire to tell Graves' ophthalmopathy apart from Graves' hyperthyroidism and to predict which patients would progress to ophthalmopathy. The roughly 100 discovery patients were randomly divided into training and test sets at a 7:3 ratio. In total, some 140 blood samples were TCR-sequenced: under 45 ophthalmopathy, roughly 80 hyperthyroidism and around 17 hyperthyroidism-to-ophthalmopathy patients. The study at large found these results: In cross-validation, the 13-signature model distinguished ophthalmopathy from stable hyperthyroidism with around 90% sensitivity and around 81% specificity, while in the test set the corresponding values were around 79% and 71%. In validation, the model predicted ophthalmopathy progression with more than 70% sensitivity and roughly 78% specificity; 12 predicted patients were CT-confirmed with GO in a median of about 7.1 months. No statistical method was used to predetermine the sample size, and group allocation was not hidden from the investigators. Most expanded thyroid clonotypes with a frequency above 0.001 also appeared in blood, which suggests that blood repertoires may reflect the immune response in the thyroid.

Including cysteine and phenylalanine, the CDR3 has 14 amino acids. The read is trimmed to its CDR3 DNA, 42 bases read in frame from base 1. V is cut by 1 base and J by 2 bases, and the space between the germline ends is 5 bases. Per the germline V gene (reference sequence), LNHDA is the CDR1 and SQIVND is the CDR2. This clonotype was picked up many times. Its antigen is unknown. No base qualities exist here, and no much larger clone lies one base off it. Patients with ophthalmopathy had moderately to severely active disease, with a Clinical Activity Score of 3 or more, a NOSPECS grade of 4 or more, and a disease duration of less than 3 months. Patients with other autoimmune diseases, uncontrolled infections, pregnancy or lactation were excluded from the study. Clinical symptoms, serum thyroxine, TRAb, thyroid ultrasound and orbital computed tomography were used for diagnosis. Using Ficoll-Paque density gradient centrifugation, PBMCs were isolated from 8.5 to 10 ml of fresh peripheral blood. Trizol reagent was used to extract the total RNA, and its quality was then checked on an Agilent 2100 Bioanalyzer.

TCR beta CDR3 regions were amplified from RNA transcripts for repertoire sequencing. A first-round RT-PCR used HTBI primers with the Qiagen OneStep RT-PCR kit, followed by a second-round multiplex PCR, size selection and purification. The libraries underwent paired-end sequencing with 100 bp reads on an Illumina HiSeq2000. Regarding the original processing steps: Reads were processed with SOAPnuke, discarding reads with adapters, uncalled bases, mean Phred below 15, or no exact constant-primer or identifier match. COPE v1.2.5 was used to merge the high-quality paired reads. Unique nucleotide sequences were defined as clonotypes and aligned to IMGT TRB V, D and J references using MiTCR v1.1. The analysis was limited to V-J combinations with a frequency above 0.0001, which together covered approximately 99% of the repertoires. For each V-J combination, a TCR clonal expansion and chaos score was defined as F50 clonal expansion divided by the chaos observed in the TCRdist matrix. Welch's t-statistics and random forest were used to reduce the features to 13 V-J combinations, which were then used as input to a naive Bayes classifier. Thyroid-blood repertoire similarity was quantified with the Morisita-Horn index. In TCRdb, the public reads were trimmed at Q25 with fastp and aligned with MiXCR, with productive beta chains retained. Each CDR3 protein appears once, grouped with its most common genes and DNA. The V and J calls here are based on TCRdb, not the publication. The sample records around 470,000 distinct CDR3 sequences, approximately 15% of which are singletons. The top ten constitute about 10% of the sample.

The sequence came from a woman in her thirties with Graves' ophthalmopathy. Donor details come from another sample of the same person, matched by shared clones. The sequencing sample was made of blood. The chain was built from TRBV19 and TRBJ2-2, with no confident D gene call. This receptor has the CDR3 CASSIGINTGELFF. The bases are TGTGCCAGTAGTATAGGGATAAACACCGGGGAGCTGTTTTTT.